The 24 T cell receptor beta chains listed next were all sequenced from one sample in a study of regulatory T cells in long-lasting Graves disease. In building TCR beta libraries, iRepertoire HTBI primers were used together with Arm-PCR of CDR3 regions. TCRdb passed the multiplex PCR reads through MiXCR, listing each CDR3 protein once. The sample records 300,000 to 500,000 distinct CDR3 sequences, less than 25% being singletons. As to time point: persistent/refractory GD, antithyroid drugs over 5 years with positive TRAb. With RNA extracted from PBMCs as input, the TCR library was made. Material: peripheral blood mononuclear cells (PBMCs), obtained when the disease was refractory, from a patient treated with antithyroid drugs. These receptors came from a female donor with Graves disease.

V usage is TRBV7-2 and J usage is TRBJ1-5, with TRBD1 identical over 10 bases. The V and J ends lost 0 bases and 0 bases, in that order; junction bases with no gene match: 2. Germline values: CDR1 SGHTA, CDR2 FQGNSA. The CDR3 is made up of 17 amino acids. The DNA of the CDR3 is TGTGCCAGCAGCTTAGCAGGGACAGGGGTTAGCAATCAGCCCCAGCATTTT. It is translated as CASSLAGTGVSNQPQHF.

This clonotype was counted many times. This chain uses TRBV6-5 with TRBJ2-7, with TRBD2 as a possible D gene (5 bases). Germline V gene lookup returns CDR1 MNHEY and CDR2 SVGAGI. The CDR3 contains 15 residues. V was shortened by 0 bases and J by 1 base, with 10 bases between the two germline ends. The CDR3 spells CASSYSPGGSYEQYF. The CDR3 nucleotides read TGTGCCAGCAGTTACTCTCCCGGAGGATCCTACGAGCAGTACTTC.

The chain combines TRBV18 with TRBJ1-1; TRBD1 agrees at 10 bases. The germline gives CDR1 KGHSH, CDR2 LQKENI. This CDR3 has 14 residues. The V and J ends lost 4 bases and 5 bases, in that order; junction bases with no gene match: 4. The CDR3 DNA reads TGTGCCAGCTCACGGGGACAGGGGTTAACTGAAGCTTTCTTT. This encodes CASSRGQGLTEAFF.

This clonotype was detected only a few times. The chain joins TRBV29-1 to TRBJ1-3, with TRBD1 as a possible D gene (5 bases). Per germline, CDR1 SQVTM and CDR2 ANQGSEA. The CDR3 has 13 amino acids. The germline V and J ends were trimmed by 6 bases and 0 bases, with 9 bases remaining between them. The CDR3 region has the DNA TGCAGCGTGGGGGGATCCTCTGGAAACACCATATATTTT. Residues: CSVGGSSGNTIYF.

Many counts were recorded for this clonotype. The chain combines TRBV28 with TRBJ2-7; possible D gene TRBD2, 6 bases. CDR3 length: 14 residues. Germline loops: CDR1 MDHEN, CDR2 SYDVKM. V lost 3 bases to trimming and J lost 2 bases, with 11 bases between them. DNA for the CDR3: TGTGCCAGCAGTTTTGGAATAGCGGCCTACGAGCAGTACTTC. Protein product: CASSFGIAAYEQYF.

In its sample, this clonotype was seen many times. J is TRBJ2-7 and V is TRBV7-2; weak D call: TRBD2 (6 bases). V shed 7 bases and J shed 6 bases, with 19 bases lying between them. There are 14 residues in the CDR3. Germline CDR1 and CDR2: SGHTA and FQGNSA. The CDR3 nucleotides read TGTGCCAGCACCCCGGGACTCTCTCTTTCCGAGCAGTACTTC. Protein product: CASTPGLSLSEQYF.

This clonotype was recorded a few times. The gene calls are TRBV2 and TRBJ2-3, with 8 bases aligning to TRBD1. Germline V gives CDR1 SNHLY, CDR2 FYNNEI. The trim removed 7 bases at V and 0 bases at J, leaving 6 bases unmatched. This CDR3 region has 15 residues. For the CDR3, the DNA is TGTGCCAGCAAGCTGGACAGGGCTAGCACAGATACGCAGTATTTT. Its translation: CASKLDRASTDTQYF.

The chain uses TRBV24-1 and TRBJ2-1; TRBD1 is a possible D gene (6 bases). In germline, CDR1 is KGHDR, CDR2 SFDVKD. V lost 3 bases and J 6 bases, leaving 14 bases between the germline ends. The CDR3 extends over 15 amino acids. The CDR3 DNA sequence: TGTGCCACCAGTGATGGCGTAGGACAGCGCAATGAGCAGTTCTTC. It yields the protein CATSDGVGQRNEQFF.

This clonotype was detected ten times or more. The chain links TRBV28 to TRBJ2-7, with TRBD2 identical over 7 bases. After removal of 7 bases from V and 6 bases from J, the junction contained 12 bases not matched to a gene. The CDR3 totals 14 residues. In germline, CDR1 is MDHEN, CDR2 SYDVKM. The CDR3 reads CASTVQAGVPEQYF. Written as DNA, the CDR3 is TGTGCCAGCACAGTACAGGCGGGAGTCCCCGAGCAGTACTTC.

This clonotype has ten or more counts. The chain is built from TRBV3-1 and TRBJ1-1; no clear D gene. The CDR3 has 13 residues. V was shortened by 3 bases and J by 3 bases, with 8 bases between the two germline ends. The germline CDR1 and CDR2 sequences are LGHDT and YNNKEL (reference sequence). CDR3 coding DNA: TGTGCCAGCAGCCAGGCCCGGGACACTGAAGCTTTCTTT. Translating it yields CASSQARDTEAFF.

Worth noting for this clonotype: A much larger clone lies a single base off, so this may be a read error. The gene calls are TRBV20-1 and TRBJ1-6; 9 positions agree with TRBD1. This CDR3 is built from 15 residues. Germline values: CDR1 DFQATT, CDR2 SNEGSKA (reference sequence). The CDR3 DNA follows: TGCAGTGCTAGAGACCCACAGGGGGCATTTTCACCCCCCCACTTT. This codes for CSARDPQGAFSPPHF.

This clonotype was counted many times. The V gene is TRBV7-2, the J gene TRBJ1-2; no clear D gene. The germline CDR1 and CDR2 sequences are SGHTA and FQGNSA. Deletions cut 6 bases from V and 3 bases from J, with 8 bases between. The CDR3 length is 12 residues. The CDR3 spells CASRPTDYGYTF. CDR3 DNA: TGTGCCAGCAGGCCAACGGACTATGGCTACACCTTC.

This clonotype was detected a few times. V is TRBV28 and J is TRBJ1-2, with a tentative D call TRBD1 (5 bases). Trimming pared 5 bases from V and 4 bases from J, leaving 14 bases between. The germline CDR1 and CDR2 sequences are MDHEN and SYDVKM. The CDR3 sequence is 14 residues long. CDR3 DNA: TGTGCCAGCAGTCTTAAGGGGCTTCCCTATGGCTACACCTTC. This codes for CASSLKGLPYGYTF.

This clonotype was recorded many times. This chain links TRBV19 with TRBJ1-2; TRBD1 aligns across 9 bases. The J segment lost 7 bases and the V segment lost 4 bases, leaving 4 bases of the junction unmatched. The germline V gene has CDR1 LNHDA and CDR2 SQIVND (reference sequence). The CDR3 has 13 residues. CDR3 nucleotide sequence: TGTGCCAGTAGTACCGGGACAGGGTTTGGCTACACCTTC. Protein sequence: CASSTGTGFGYTF.

This clonotype was seen many times. V gene TRBV12-3 or TRBV12-4 combines with J gene TRBJ2-5; 8 bases align to TRBD2. Trimming at V came to 0 bases and at J to 2 bases, leaving 8 bases not matched to a gene. The CDR3 consists of 17 residues. The CDR3 bases are TGTGCCAGCAGTTTAGCAAGCGGGAGTGATTGGCAAGAGACCCAGTACTTC. Amino acids: CASSLASGSDWQETQYF.

The chain links TRBV4-3 to TRBJ1-1; tentative D call: TRBD1 (5 bases). V lost 0 bases to trimming and J lost 10 bases, with 18 bases between them. This CDR3 region has 15 residues. Germline CDR1 is LGHNA and CDR2 is YSLEER. The CDR3 here is CASSQDPTGTSRAFF. In DNA form, the CDR3 reads TGCGCCAGCAGCCAAGATCCAACAGGAACCTCGAGAGCTTTCTTT.

This clonotype was counted at least ten times. The chain recombines TRBV28 with TRBJ1-5; D is undetermined. Trimming removed 3 bases at V and 0 bases at J, with 9 bases between. Germline loops: CDR1 MDHEN, CDR2 SYDVKM. This CDR3 region has 15 residues. In DNA form, the CDR3 reads TGTGCCAGCAGTTTGGCAGTATATAGCAATCAGCCCCAGCATTTT. Translation: CASSLAVYSNQPQHF.

At least ten counts were recorded for this clonotype. The chain recombines TRBV18 with TRBJ2-7, with D unresolved. The CDR3 is 13 amino acids. Germline CDR1 KGHSH, CDR2 LQKENI. V shed 8 bases and J shed 2 bases, with 13 bases lying between them. DNA of the CDR3: TGTGCCAGCCAAGGGTCGGGCACCTACGAGCAGTACTTC. It encodes CASQGSGTYEQYF.

This clonotype has ten or more counts. The gene calls are TRBV11-2 and TRBJ2-4; 10 bases fit TRBD2. The CDR3 runs 14 residues. Germline CDR1 is SGHAT and CDR2 is FQNNGV. The J segment lost 5 bases and the V segment lost 3 bases, leaving 1 base of the junction unmatched. The CDR3 DNA is TGTGCCAGCAGCTTCGGGACTAGCGAAAACATTCAGTACTTC. This codes for CASSFGTSENIQYF. The variable domain in full, with the rest retrieved from reference TRBV11-2 and TRBJ2-4, is EAGVAQSPRYKIIEKRQSVAFWCNPISGHATLYWYQQILGQGPKLLIQFQNNGVVDDSQLPKDRFSAERLKGVDSTLKIQPAKLEDSAVYLCASSFGTSENIQYFGAGTRLSVL.

This clonotype was seen repeatedly, ten times or more. V and J are TRBV28 and TRBJ1-2; TRBD1 might be the D (5 bases). The V end was cut by 3 bases, the J end by 4 bases, with 9 bases between. Per germline, CDR1 MDHEN and CDR2 SYDVKM. CDR3 length: 13 residues. The CDR3 nucleotides are TGTGCCAGCAGTTTCTCCGGGGGCTATGGCTACACCTTC. Encoded protein: CASSFSGGYGYTF.

The chain employs TRBV5-1 and TRBJ1-2; D may be TRBD1 (6 bases). With 1 base removed from V and 3 bases from J, the gap between germline ends came to 7 bases. The CDR3 has 13 amino acids. Germline V CDR1 and CDR2: SGHRS, YFSETQ. The CDR3 nucleotides are TGCGCCAGCAGCTTGACAGGGTACTATGGCTACACCTTC. Translating gives CASSLTGYYGYTF.

This clonotype was found many times. The rearrangement joins TRBV20-1 to TRBJ1-2, with D perhaps matching TRBD1 (6 bases). V was cut by 4 bases and J by 4 bases, with 10 bases left in between. The CDR3 has 12 amino acids. Germline V gene lookup returns CDR1 DFQATT and CDR2 SNEGSKA (reference sequence). The CDR3 sequence is CSANRVSYGYTF. As DNA, the CDR3 is TGCAGTGCTAACAGGGTATCCTATGGCTACACCTTC.

The chain links TRBV6-1 to TRBJ1-1, with D perhaps matching TRBD1 (5 bases). Trimming took 7 bases from V and 3 from J, leaving 18 bases between them. The germline V gene has CDR1 MNHNS and CDR2 SASEGT. The length of the CDR3 is 15 residues. This CDR3 is CASTIRWGGDTEAFF. The CDR3, as DNA: TGTGCCAGCACCATAAGATGGGGCGGAGACACTGAAGCTTTCTTT.

Notes on this clonotype: One junction end does not reproduce the germline sequence, and a read error may be involved. V usage is TRBV20-1 and J usage is TRBJ1-5; TRBD1 is a possible D gene (5 bases). CDR3 size: 16 residues. Germline CDR1 reads DFQATT; CDR2 reads SNEGSKA (reference sequence). CDR3: CSARGVGLGSNQPQHF. In DNA form, the CDR3 reads TGCAGTGCCAGAGGGGTTGGGTTGGGAAGCAATCAGCCCCAGCATTTT.